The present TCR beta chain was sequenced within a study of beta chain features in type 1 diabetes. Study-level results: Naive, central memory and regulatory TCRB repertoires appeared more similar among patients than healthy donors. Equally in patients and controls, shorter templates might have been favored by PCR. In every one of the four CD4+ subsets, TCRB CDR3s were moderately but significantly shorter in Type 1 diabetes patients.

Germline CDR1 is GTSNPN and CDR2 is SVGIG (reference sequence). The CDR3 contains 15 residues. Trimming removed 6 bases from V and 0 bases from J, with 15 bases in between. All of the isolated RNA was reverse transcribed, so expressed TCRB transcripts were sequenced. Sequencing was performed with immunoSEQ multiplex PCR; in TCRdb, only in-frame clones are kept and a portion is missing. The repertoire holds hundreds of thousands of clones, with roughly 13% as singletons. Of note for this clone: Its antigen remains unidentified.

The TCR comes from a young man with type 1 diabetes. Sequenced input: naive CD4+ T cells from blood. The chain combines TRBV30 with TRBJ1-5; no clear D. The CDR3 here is CACSQTLLSNQPQHF. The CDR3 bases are TGTGCCTGCTCACAGACGCTACTTAGCAATCAGCCCCAGCATTTT.